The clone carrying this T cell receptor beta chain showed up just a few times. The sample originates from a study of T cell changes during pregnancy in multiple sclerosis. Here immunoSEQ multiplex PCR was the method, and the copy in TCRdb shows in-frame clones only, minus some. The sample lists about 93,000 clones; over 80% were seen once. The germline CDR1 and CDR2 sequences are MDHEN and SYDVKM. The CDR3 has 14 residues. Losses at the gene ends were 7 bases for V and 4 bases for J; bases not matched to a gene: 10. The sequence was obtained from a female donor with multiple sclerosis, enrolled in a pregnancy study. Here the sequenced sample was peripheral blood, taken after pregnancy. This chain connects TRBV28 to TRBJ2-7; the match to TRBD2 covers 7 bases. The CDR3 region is CASIPGGLDYEQYF. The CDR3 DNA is TGTGCCAGCATCCCCGGCGGACTAGATTACGAGCAGTACTTC.